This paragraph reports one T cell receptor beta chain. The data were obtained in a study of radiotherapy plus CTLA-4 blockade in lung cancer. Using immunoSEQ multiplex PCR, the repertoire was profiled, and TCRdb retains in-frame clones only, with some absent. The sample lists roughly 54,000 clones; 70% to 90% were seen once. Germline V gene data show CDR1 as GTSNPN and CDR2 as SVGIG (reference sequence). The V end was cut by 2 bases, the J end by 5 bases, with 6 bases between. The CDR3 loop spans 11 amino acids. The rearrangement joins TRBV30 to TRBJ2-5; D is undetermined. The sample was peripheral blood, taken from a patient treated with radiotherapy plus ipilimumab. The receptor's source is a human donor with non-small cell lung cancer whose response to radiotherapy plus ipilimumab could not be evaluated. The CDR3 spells CAWSPRETQYF. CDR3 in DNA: TGTGCCTGGAGTCCCCGGGAGACCCAGTACTTC.